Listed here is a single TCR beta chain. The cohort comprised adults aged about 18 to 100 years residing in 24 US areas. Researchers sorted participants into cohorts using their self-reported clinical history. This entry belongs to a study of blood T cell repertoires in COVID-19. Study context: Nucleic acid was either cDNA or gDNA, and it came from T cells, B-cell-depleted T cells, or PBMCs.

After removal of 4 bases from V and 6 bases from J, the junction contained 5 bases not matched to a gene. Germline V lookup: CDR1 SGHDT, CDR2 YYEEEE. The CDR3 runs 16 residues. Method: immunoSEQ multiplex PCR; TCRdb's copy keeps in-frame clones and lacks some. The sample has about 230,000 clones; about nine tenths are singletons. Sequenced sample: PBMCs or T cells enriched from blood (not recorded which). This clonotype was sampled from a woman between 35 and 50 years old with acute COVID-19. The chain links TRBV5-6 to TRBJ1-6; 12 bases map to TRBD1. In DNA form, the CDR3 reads TGTGCCAGCAGCCCGGGACAGGGGGCAGGTAATTCACCCCTCCACTTT. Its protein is CASSPGQGAGNSPLHF.